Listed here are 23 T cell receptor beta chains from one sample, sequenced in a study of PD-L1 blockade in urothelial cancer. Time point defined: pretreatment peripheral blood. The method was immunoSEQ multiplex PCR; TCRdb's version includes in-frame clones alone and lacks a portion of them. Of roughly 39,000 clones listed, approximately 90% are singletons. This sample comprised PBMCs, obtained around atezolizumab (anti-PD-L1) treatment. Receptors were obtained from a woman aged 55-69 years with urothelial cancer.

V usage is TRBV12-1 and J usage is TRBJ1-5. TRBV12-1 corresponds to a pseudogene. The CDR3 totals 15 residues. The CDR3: CASSFPLRRHQPQHF. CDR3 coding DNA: TGTGCCAGCAGCTTTCCCCTCCGTCGTCATCAGCCCCAGCATTTT.

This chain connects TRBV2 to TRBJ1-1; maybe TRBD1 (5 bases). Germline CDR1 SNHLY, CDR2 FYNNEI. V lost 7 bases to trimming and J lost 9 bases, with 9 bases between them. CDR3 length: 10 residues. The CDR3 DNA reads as TGTGCCAGCAATAGGGGTCAAGCTTTCTTT. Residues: CASNRGQAFF.

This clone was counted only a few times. The chain's CDR3 is CASSEVGRAVYEQYF. The CDR3, as DNA: TGTGCCAGCAGTGAAGTGGGGAGGGCCGTCTACGAGCAGTACTTC. This sequence joins TRBV2 and TRBJ2-7, with 7 nucleotides matching TRBD2. Germline CDR1 and CDR2: SNHLY and FYNNEI. This CDR3 has 15 amino acids. With V trimmed by 1 base and J by 3 bases, 6 bases remained unmatched.

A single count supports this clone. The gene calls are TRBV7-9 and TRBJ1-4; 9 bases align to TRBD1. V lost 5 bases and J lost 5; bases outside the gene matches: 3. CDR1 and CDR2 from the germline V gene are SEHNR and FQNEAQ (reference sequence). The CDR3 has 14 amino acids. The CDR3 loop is CASSPGTGNEKLFF. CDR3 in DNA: TGTGCCAGCAGCCCAGGGACAGGGAATGAAAAACTGTTTTTT.

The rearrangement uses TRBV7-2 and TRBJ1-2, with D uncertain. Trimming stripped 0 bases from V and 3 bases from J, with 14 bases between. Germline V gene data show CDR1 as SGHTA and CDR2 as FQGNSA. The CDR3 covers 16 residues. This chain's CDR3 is CASSLAHRGTDYGYTF. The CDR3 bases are TGTGCCAGCAGCTTAGCCCACCGCGGAACGGACTATGGCTACACCTTC.

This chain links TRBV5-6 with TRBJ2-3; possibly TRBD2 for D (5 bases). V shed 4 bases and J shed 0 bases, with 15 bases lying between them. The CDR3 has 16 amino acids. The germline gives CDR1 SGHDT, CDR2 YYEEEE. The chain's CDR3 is CASSRWTARSTDTQYF. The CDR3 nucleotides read TGTGCCAGCAGCCGTTGGACTGCCCGGAGCACAGATACGCAGTATTTT.

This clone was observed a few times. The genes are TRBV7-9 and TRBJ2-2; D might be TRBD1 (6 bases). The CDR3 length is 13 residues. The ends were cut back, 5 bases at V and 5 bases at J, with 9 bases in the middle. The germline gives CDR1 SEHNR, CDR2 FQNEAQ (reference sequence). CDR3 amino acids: CASSPGDTGELFF. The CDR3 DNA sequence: TGTGCCAGCAGCCCAGGGGATACCGGGGAGCTGTTTTTT.

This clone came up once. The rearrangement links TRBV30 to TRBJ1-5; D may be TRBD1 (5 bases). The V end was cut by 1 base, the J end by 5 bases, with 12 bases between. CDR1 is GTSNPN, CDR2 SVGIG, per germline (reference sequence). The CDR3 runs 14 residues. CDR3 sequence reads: CAWSGTSTDQPQHF. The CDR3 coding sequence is TGTGCCTGGAGTGGGACAAGCACTGATCAGCCCCAGCATTTT.

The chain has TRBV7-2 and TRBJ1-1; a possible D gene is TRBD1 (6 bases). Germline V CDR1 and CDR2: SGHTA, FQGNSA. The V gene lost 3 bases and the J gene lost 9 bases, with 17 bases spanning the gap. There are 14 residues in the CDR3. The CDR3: CASSFRGGTGQAFF. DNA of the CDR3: TGTGCCAGCAGCTTCAGGGGAGGGACCGGGCAAGCTTTCTTT.

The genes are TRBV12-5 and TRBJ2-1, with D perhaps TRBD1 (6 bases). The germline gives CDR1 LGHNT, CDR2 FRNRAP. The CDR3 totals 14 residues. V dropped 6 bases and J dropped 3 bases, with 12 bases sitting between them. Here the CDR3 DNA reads TGTGCTAGTGGCCAGGGACATAGCTACAATGAGCAGTTCTTC. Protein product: CASGQGHSYNEQFF.

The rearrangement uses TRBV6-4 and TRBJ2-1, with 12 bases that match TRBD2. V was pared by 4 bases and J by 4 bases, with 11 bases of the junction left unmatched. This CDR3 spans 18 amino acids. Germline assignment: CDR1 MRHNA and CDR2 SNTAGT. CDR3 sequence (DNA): TGTGCCAGCAGTGCCTCCGGAGGGACTAGCGGGCAATACAATGAGCAGTTCTTC. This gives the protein CASSASGGTSGQYNEQFF.

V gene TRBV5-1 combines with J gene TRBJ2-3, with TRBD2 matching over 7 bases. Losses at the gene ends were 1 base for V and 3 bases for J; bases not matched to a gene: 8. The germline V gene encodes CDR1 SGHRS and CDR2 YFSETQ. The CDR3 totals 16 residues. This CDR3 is CASSLSGLVGTDTQYF. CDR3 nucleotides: TGCGCCAGCAGCTTGTCTGGACTAGTTGGGACAGATACGCAGTATTTT. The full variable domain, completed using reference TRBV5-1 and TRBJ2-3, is KAGVTQTPRYLIKTRGQQVTLSCSPISGHRSVSWYQQTPGQGLQFLFEYFSETQRNKGNFPGRFSGRQFSNSRSEMNVSTLELGDSALYLCASSLSGLVGTDTQYFGPGTRLTVL.

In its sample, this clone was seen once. CDR3 residues: CSVAGVTGRRGNEKLFF. CDR3 DNA: TGCAGCGTTGCAGGGGTGACAGGGAGAAGAGGAAATGAAAAACTGTTTTTT. The J gene is TRBJ1-4, the V gene TRBV29-1; 7 bases are shared with TRBD1. Trimming at V came to 4 bases and at J to 5 bases, leaving 16 bases not matched to a gene. Germline V gene data show CDR1 as SQVTM and CDR2 as ANQGSEA. The CDR3 is 17 amino acids.

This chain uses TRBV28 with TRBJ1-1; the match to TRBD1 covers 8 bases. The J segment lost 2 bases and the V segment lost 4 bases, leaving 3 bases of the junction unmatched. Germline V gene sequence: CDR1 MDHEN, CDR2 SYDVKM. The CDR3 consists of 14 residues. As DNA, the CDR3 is TGTGCCAGCAGTTACAGGGGGGGAAACACTGAAGCTTTCTTT. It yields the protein CASSYRGGNTEAFF.

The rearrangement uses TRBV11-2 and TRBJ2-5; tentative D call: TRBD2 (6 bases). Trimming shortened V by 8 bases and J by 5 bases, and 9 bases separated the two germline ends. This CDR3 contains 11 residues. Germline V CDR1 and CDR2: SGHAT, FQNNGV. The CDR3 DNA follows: TGTGCCAGCCGGAGGGGTGAGACCCAGTACTTC. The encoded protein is CASRRGETQYF.

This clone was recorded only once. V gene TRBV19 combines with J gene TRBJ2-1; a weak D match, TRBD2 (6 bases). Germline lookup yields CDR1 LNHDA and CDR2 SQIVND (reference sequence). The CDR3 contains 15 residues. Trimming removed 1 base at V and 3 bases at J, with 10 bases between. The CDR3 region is CASSIAEGLYNEQFF. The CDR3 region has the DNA TGTGCCAGTAGTATAGCTGAGGGACTCTACAATGAGCAGTTCTTC.

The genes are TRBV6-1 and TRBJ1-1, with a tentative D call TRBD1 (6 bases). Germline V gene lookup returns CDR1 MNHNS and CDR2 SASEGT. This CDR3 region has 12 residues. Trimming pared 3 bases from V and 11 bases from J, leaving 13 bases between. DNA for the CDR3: TGTGCCAGCAGTGACCAGGGGTGGGACGCTTTCTTT. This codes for CASSDQGWDAFF.

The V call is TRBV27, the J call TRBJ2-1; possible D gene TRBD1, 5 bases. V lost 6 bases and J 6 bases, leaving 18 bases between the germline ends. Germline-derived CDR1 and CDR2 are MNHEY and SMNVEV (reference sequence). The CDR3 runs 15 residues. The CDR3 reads CASSTRTLRRNEQFF. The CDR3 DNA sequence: TGTGCCAGCAGCACAAGGACATTGAGACGCAATGAGCAGTTCTTC.

The CDR3 DNA sequence: TGTGCCAGCAGTCCCCTAGCGGGAGCCTACGAGCAGTACTTC. This encodes CASSPLAGAYEQYF. The rearrangement uses TRBV27 and TRBJ2-7, with 10 nucleotides matching TRBD2. Germline V gene lookup returns CDR1 MNHEY and CDR2 SMNVEV (reference sequence). This CDR3 has 14 amino acids. The junction had 3 bases not matched to a gene; V was cut back by 5 bases and J by 2 bases.

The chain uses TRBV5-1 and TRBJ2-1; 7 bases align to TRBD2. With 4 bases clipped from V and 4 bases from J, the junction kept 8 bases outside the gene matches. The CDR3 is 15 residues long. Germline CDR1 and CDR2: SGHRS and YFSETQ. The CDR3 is CASSPRLAPYNEQFF. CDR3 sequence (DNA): TGCGCCAGCAGCCCGCGACTAGCACCTTACAATGAGCAGTTCTTC.

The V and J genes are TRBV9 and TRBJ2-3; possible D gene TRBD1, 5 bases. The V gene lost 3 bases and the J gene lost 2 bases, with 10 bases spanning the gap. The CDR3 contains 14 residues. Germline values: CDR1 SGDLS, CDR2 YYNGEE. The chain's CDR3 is CASSDRTNTDTQYF. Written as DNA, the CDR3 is TGTGCCAGCAGCGACAGGACCAACACAGATACGCAGTATTTT.

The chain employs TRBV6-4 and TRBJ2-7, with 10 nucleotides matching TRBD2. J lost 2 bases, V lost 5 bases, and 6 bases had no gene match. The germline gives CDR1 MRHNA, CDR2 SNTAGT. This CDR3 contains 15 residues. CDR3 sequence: CASSTVAGGTYEQYF. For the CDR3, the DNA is TGTGCCAGCAGTACAGTAGCGGGGGGTACCTACGAGCAGTACTTC.

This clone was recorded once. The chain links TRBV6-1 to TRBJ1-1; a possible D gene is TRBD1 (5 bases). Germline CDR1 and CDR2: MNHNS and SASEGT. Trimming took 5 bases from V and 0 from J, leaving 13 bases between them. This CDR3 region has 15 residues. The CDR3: CASSPVGALNTEAFF. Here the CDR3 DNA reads TGTGCCAGCAGTCCTGTTGGGGCTTTGAACACTGAAGCTTTCTTT.